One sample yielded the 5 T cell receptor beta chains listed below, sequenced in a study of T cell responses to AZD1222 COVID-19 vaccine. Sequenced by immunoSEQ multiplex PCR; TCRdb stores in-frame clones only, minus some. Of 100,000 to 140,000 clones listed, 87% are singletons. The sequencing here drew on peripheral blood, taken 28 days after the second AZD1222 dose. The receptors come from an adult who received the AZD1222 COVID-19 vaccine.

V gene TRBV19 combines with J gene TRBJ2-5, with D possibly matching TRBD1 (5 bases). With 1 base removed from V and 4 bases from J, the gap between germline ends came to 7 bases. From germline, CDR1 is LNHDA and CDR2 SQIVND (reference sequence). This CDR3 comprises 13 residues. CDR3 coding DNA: TGTGCCAGTAGTATAGCCAGGGCAGAGACCCAGTACTTC. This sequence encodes CASSIARAETQYF.

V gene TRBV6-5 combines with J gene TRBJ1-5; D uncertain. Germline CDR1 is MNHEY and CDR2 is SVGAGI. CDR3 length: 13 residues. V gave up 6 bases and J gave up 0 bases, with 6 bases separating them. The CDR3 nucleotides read TGTGCCAGCAGAATTGCTAGCAATCAGCCCCAGCATTTT. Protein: CASRIASNQPQHF.

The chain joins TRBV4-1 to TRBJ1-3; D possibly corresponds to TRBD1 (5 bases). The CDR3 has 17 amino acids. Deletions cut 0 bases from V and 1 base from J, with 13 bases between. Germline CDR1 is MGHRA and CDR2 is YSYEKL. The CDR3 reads CASSQDYPRASGNTIYF. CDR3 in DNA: TGCGCCAGCAGCCAAGACTACCCCAGGGCATCTGGAAACACCATATATTTT.

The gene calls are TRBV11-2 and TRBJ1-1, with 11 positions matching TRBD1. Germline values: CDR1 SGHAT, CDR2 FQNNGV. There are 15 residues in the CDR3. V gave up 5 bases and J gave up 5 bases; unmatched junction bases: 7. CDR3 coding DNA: TGTGCCAGCAGCCGTCTGGACAGGGGGCGAACTGAAGCTTTCTTT. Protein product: CASSRLDRGRTEAFF.

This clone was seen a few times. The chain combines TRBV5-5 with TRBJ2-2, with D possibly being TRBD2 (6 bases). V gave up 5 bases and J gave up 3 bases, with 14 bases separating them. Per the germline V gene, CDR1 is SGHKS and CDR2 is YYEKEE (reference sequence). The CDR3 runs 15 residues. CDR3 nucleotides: TGTGCCAGCAGAAGACTCTGGGGGGACACCGGGGAGCTGTTTTTT. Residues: CASRRLWGDTGELFF.